The text below deals with one TCR beta chain. There is no known antigen for this receptor. There are no base qualities to consult, and no much larger clone falls within one base. This entry is derived from a study of T cell responses to AZD1222 COVID-19 vaccine (dated by TCRdb to about 2021). As for the study more broadly: AZD1222 recipients whose second dose came at about 4 weeks and those whose second dose came at about 12 weeks were combined into one group, since spike-specific TCR depth and breadth did not differ between the two schedules. A total of 233 trial participants underwent TCR sequencing, of whom about 210 had received two doses of AZD1222 and 26 had received two doses of the MenACWY control vaccine. Enrollment into the trials was organized by age into subgroups of 18-55, 56-69 and 70-plus years, and those subgroups contained roughly 150, 30 and 60 TCR-sequenced participants, respectively.

Paper-wide results and their limitations: No day 14 peak-response samples were available, so repertoires were characterized only after the peak T cell response. The whole spike protein was spanned by vaccine-associated CD4 TCRs, and dominant responses were seen in regions 160-218 and 743-854. After two AZD1222 doses, both the breadth and the depth of spike-specific TCRs were significantly higher than at day 0 and than in MenACWY recipients. Conclusions about previously exposed vaccinees are limited because only six or seven AZD1222 recipients were SARS-CoV-2 seropositive at baseline. Reportedly, close to half of the unique spike-specific TCRs recognized epitopes lying outside the regions that are mutated in the B.1.351 and B.1.1.7 variants. Most participants were white British and females outnumbered males, and the authors suggested that clonal diversity may have been underestimated. In the small 56-69-year group, the increase in depth fell short of significance, most likely because of low power.

The time point label on this specimen signifies: baseline before first vaccination. The vaccinee samples were drawn from two UK trials, COV001 and COV002, one of which was a single-blind randomized controlled phase 2/3 trial testing AZD1222 (ChAdOx1 nCoV-19) in healthy adults. For TCRbeta chain sequencing, PBMC samples were collected from trial participants at day 0 and at day 28 after the second dose. Clipping removes 6 bases from V and 0 bases from J, with 7 as the unmatched junction base count. Spanning cysteine to phenylalanine, the CDR3 consists of 16 amino acids. The CDR3 DNA has 48 bases and is translated from base 1. In the germline V gene (reference sequence), CDR1 corresponds to MNHEY and CDR2 to SMNVEV. The CDR3 regions of human TCRbeta chains were analyzed by immunosequencing. Per the source publication's procedure: Repertoire TCRs were checked for matches against a reference library of SARS-CoV-2-specific TCRs that had been generated using the MIRA antigen-specificity platform. Breadth meant the fraction of unique TCRs that were SARS-CoV-2-associated, whereas depth meant the fraction of total T cells that were SARS-CoV-2-associated. Using the MIRA data, every spike-specific TCR was mapped to the spike region that the TCR reacted to and assigned to either a CD4 or a CD8 class. Log10-transformed breadth and depth values were compared by one-way ANOVA with Sidak's multiple comparisons tests. In its TCRdb copy, this immuneACCESS table keeps in-frame sequences only and misses some clones. Where compared with another copy, unresolved V genes explain less than half of these, and the others have no known cause. The D gene and trimming were derived from the DNA, and the V and J assignments and clone size from that table. A total of tens of thousands of clones appear in this sample, roughly 84% of them only once. The ten largest clones add up to 20% of the sample.

Recombination linked TRBV27 to TRBJ1-5; TRBD1 fits 8 bases in the junction. The starting material was peripheral blood, obtained on day 0 of AZD1222 vaccination. The TCR sequence derives from an adult in good health. The CDR3 sequence is CASRPEQGDSNQPQHF. In nucleotide form, the sequence is TGTGCCAGCAGGCCGGAACAGGGGGATAGCAATCAGCCCCAGCATTTT.